The source of this T cell receptor beta chain is a study of regulatory T cells in long-lasting Graves disease. TCR beta libraries were built with iRepertoire HTBI primers and Arm-PCR of CDR3 regions. TCRdb reprocessed the multiplex PCR reads via MiXCR and lists one record per CDR3 protein. The sample has about 240,000 distinct CDR3 sequences, about 19% seen once. The time point was: newly diagnosed GD, antithyroid drugs for less than 3 months. Extracted PBMC RNA gave rise to the TCR library. V was clipped by 5 bases and J by 3 bases, with 9 bases between them. The length of the CDR3 is 13 residues. Sample: peripheral blood mononuclear cells (PBMCs), taken at new diagnosis, from a patient treated with antithyroid drugs. This clonotype originated in a female donor with Graves disease. The V gene is TRBV12-3 or TRBV12-4, the J gene TRBJ2-3; D gene unclear. CDR3 amino acids: CASSGSGTDTQYF. DNA of the CDR3: TGTGCCAGCAGTGGGTCCGGGACAGATACGCAGTATTTT.